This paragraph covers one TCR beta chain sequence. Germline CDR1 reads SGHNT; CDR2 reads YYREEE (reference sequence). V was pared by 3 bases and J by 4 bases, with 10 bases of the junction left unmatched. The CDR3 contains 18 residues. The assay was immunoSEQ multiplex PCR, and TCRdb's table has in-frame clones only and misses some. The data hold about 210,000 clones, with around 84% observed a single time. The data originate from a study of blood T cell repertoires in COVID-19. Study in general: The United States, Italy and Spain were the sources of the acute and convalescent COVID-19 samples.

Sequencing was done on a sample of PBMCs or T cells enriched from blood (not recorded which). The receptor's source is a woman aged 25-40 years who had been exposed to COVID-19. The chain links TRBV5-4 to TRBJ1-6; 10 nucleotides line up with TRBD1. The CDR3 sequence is CASSSARGGQGYNSPLHF. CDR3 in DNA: TGTGCCAGCAGCTCTGCTCGGGGGGGACAGGGGTATAATTCACCCCTCCACTTT. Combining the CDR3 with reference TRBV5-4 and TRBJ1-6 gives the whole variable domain ETGVTQSPTHLIKTRGQQVTLRCSSQSGHNTVSWYQQALGQGPQFIFQYYREEENGRGNFPPRFSGLQFPNYSSELNVNALELDDSALYLCASSSARGGQGYNSPLHFGNGTRLTVT.